Given below is one T cell receptor beta chain in context. Using immunoSEQ multiplex PCR, the repertoire was profiled, and TCRdb retains in-frame clones only, with some absent. The sample lists about 68,000 clones, about 90% occurring once. CDR1 and CDR2 from the germline V gene are MNHEY and SVGAGI. Unmatched junction bases numbered 1, after V lost 0 bases and J lost 3 bases. The CDR3 extends over 15 amino acids. The sample belongs to a study of T cell changes during pregnancy in multiple sclerosis. The clonotype was recovered from a female donor in good health, enrolled as a control in a pregnancy study. Sequencing was performed on peripheral blood, taken in the second trimester of pregnancy. V gene TRBV6-5 combines with J gene TRBJ1-2; 10 bases agree with TRBD1. CDR3 sequence reads: CASSYSGTGDYGYTF. The CDR3 nucleotides read TGTGCCAGCAGTTACTCCGGGACAGGGGACTATGGCTACACCTTC.